A single sample is the source of the 28 T cell receptor beta chains below, sequenced in a study of regulatory T cells in long-lasting Graves disease. For TCR beta, libraries came from iRepertoire HTBI primers and Arm-PCR of CDR3 regions. Using its own MiXCR run on the multiplex PCR reads, TCRdb lists one record per CDR3 protein. The sample holds 350,000 to 450,000 distinct CDR3 sequences, 20% to 25% seen once. As for time point: persistent/refractory GD, antithyroid drugs over 5 years with positive TRAb. From PBMCs, RNA was extracted and then used to make the TCR library. The sequencing here drew on peripheral blood mononuclear cells (PBMCs), taken when the disease was refractory, from a patient treated with antithyroid drugs. All receptors derive from a female donor with Graves disease.

Only a few counts were recorded for this clonotype. The rearrangement joins TRBV30 to TRBJ2-7, with D possibly being TRBD2 (6 bases). Deletions cut 3 bases from V and 6 bases from J, with 15 bases between. Germline V gene lookup returns CDR1 GTSNPN and CDR2 SVGIG (reference sequence). This CDR3 is 13 amino acids long. CDR3 DNA sequence: TGTGCCTGGAGGGCTAGCGAGATCGGCGAGCAGTACTTC. It specifies CAWRASEIGEQYF.

This chain uses TRBV20-1 with TRBJ2-4; D ambiguous. Germline V gene lookup returns CDR1 DFQATT and CDR2 SNEGSKA (reference sequence). V shed 3 bases and J shed 5 bases, with 20 bases lying between them. The CDR3 consists of 16 residues. The CDR3 DNA sequence: TGCAGTGCTAGTTTGTTTGGGCGTCTTGGGGAAAACATTCAGTACTTC. The encoded protein is CSASLFGRLGENIQYF.

The rearrangement uses TRBV30 and TRBJ2-7, with 9 nucleotides matching TRBD1. There are 13 residues in the CDR3. Germline V gene data show CDR1 as GTSNPN and CDR2 as SVGIG (reference sequence). The trim removed 1 base at V and 5 bases at J, leaving 3 bases unmatched. CDR3 coding DNA: TGTGCCTGGAGTGGGACAGGGGACGACGAGCAGTACTTC. Translating gives CAWSGTGDDEQYF.

This clonotype was recorded at least ten times. The chain carries TRBV3-1 and TRBJ2-3, with TRBD2 matching over 10 bases. CDR3 length: 14 amino acids. The germline CDR1 and CDR2 sequences are LGHDT and YNNKEL (reference sequence). The V and J ends lost 8 bases and 5 bases, in that order; junction bases with no gene match: 7. CDR3 coding DNA: TGTGCCAGCTCTCTAGCGGGAGATCTAGATACGCAGTATTTT. Amino acid sequence: CASSLAGDLDTQYF.

This clonotype was recorded at least ten times. The chain has TRBV12-3 or TRBV12-4 and TRBJ1-1; D gene ambiguous. V was pared by 5 bases and J by 4 bases, with 8 bases between. The CDR3 length is 12 residues. This CDR3 is CASSQARTEAFF. The CDR3 nucleotides are TGTGCCAGCAGTCAGGCGCGCACTGAAGCTTTCTTT.

This clonotype showed up many times. V and J are TRBV6-1 and TRBJ2-7; tentatively, D is TRBD1 or TRBD2 (5 bases each). V dropped 2 bases and J dropped 2 bases, with 10 bases sitting between them. Germline lookup yields CDR1 MNHNS and CDR2 SASEGT. The CDR3 contains 14 residues. DNA of the CDR3: TGTGCCAGCAGTGAAATTCGGGGCACCTACGAGCAGTACTTC. It is translated as CASSEIRGTYEQYF.

The chain employs TRBV5-1 and TRBJ2-7; D gene ambiguous. Per the germline V gene, CDR1 is SGHRS and CDR2 is YFSETQ. V was pared by 4 bases and J by 5 bases, with 10 bases between. The CDR3 is made up of 12 amino acids. CDR3 sequence reads: CASSPGFNEQYF. As DNA, the CDR3 is TGCGCCAGCAGCCCGGGCTTTAACGAGCAGTACTTC.

This clonotype showed up many times. V is TRBV6-1 and J is TRBJ2-5, with 10 bases lining up with TRBD2. Germline lookup yields CDR1 MNHNS and CDR2 SASEGT. The CDR3 covers 16 residues. The ends lost 6 bases at V and 3 bases at J; junction bases unmatched: 10. The CDR3 protein is CASRDPSSGSKETQYF. The CDR3 DNA follows: TGTGCCAGCAGGGATCCCTCTAGCGGGAGTAAAGAGACCCAGTACTTC.

This clonotype was detected only once. The chain carries TRBV19 and TRBJ1-1, with D perhaps TRBD1 (5 bases). CDR1 is LNHDA, CDR2 SQIVND, per germline (reference sequence). V was cut by 3 bases and J by 1 base, with 6 bases left in between. The CDR3 totals 13 residues. CDR3 sequence reads: CASSIRANTEAFF. The CDR3 DNA is TGTGCCAGTAGTATCAGGGCGAACACTGAAGCTTTCTTT.

The chain uses TRBV5-4 and TRBJ2-5; 7 positions match TRBD2. Germline V CDR1 and CDR2: SGHNT, YYREEE (reference sequence). This CDR3 has 14 residues. V dropped 1 base and J dropped 6; count of bases not matched to a gene: 6. CDR3 sequence (DNA): TGTGCCAGCAGCTTGAGGGGAGCGGGGAAGACCCAGTACTTC. This translates into CASSLRGAGKTQYF.

The chain joins TRBV20-1 to TRBJ2-7; no firm D call. Trimming left V 6 bases short and J 0 bases short, with 12 bases between. The germline gives CDR1 DFQATT, CDR2 SNEGSKA (reference sequence). This CDR3 is 13 amino acids long. The CDR3 region is CSAYTESSYEQYF. Here the CDR3 DNA reads TGCAGTGCGTACACCGAAAGCTCCTACGAGCAGTACTTC.

This clonotype came up many times. This chain uses TRBV27 with TRBJ1-5; a possible D gene is TRBD1 (6 bases). Germline assignment: CDR1 MNHEY and CDR2 SMNVEV (reference sequence). The CDR3 is made up of 15 amino acids. Trimming took 2 bases from V and 1 from J, leaving 9 bases between them. The CDR3 protein is CASSLIGGSNQPQHF. DNA for the CDR3: TGTGCCAGCAGTTTAATAGGGGGGAGCAATCAGCCCCAGCATTTT.

This clonotype was seen ten or more times. The CDR3 region has the DNA TGTGCCAGCAGGAAACTAGAAGTAGAGACCCAGTACTTC. Encoded protein: CASRKLEVETQYF. The chain joins TRBV6-1 to TRBJ2-5, with D possibly TRBD2 on 5 matching bases. Trimming removed 6 bases at V and 4 bases at J, with 12 bases between. Germline CDR1 is MNHNS and CDR2 is SASEGT. The CDR3 is 13 residues long.

This chain connects TRBV20-1 to TRBJ1-1, with a possible D match to TRBD1 (6 bases). Germline-derived CDR1 and CDR2 are DFQATT and SNEGSKA (reference sequence). This CDR3 has 16 amino acids. The V end lost 3 bases, the J end lost 3 bases, and 20 bases lay between the germline ends. Here the CDR3 reads CSARGTGRYYDTEAFF. The CDR3 nucleotides are TGCAGTGCTAGGGGCACAGGGAGGTATTACGACACTGAAGCTTTCTTT.

The chain is built from TRBV13 and TRBJ2-1, with 10 bases aligning to TRBD2. CDR3 length: 13 residues. With 6 bases clipped from V and 10 bases from J, the junction kept 6 bases outside the gene matches. The germline V gene has CDR1 PRHDT and CDR2 FYEKMQ (reference sequence). CDR3 protein: CASSSGTSEEQFF. CDR3 nucleotide sequence: TGTGCCAGCAGTTCCGGGACTAGCGAAGAGCAGTTCTTC.

Of note for this clonotype: This likely traces to a read error, being one base from a far larger clone. V and J are TRBV7-2 and TRBJ2-1; D remains ambiguous. CDR3 length: 13 residues. Per germline, CDR1 SGHTA and CDR2 FQGNSA. V was shortened by 0 bases and J by 13 bases, with 13 bases between the two germline ends. As DNA, the CDR3 is TGTGCCAGCAGCTTAGCCAGTTTGGAGACCCAGTTCTTC. This translates into CASSLASLETQFF.

V usage is TRBV29-1 and J usage is TRBJ2-7, with D tentatively TRBD1 (5 bases). From germline, CDR1 is SQVTM and CDR2 ANQGSEA. The CDR3 covers 13 residues. With 3 bases removed from V and 6 bases from J, the gap between germline ends came to 15 bases. CDR3 amino acids: CSVDWQGGVEQYF. The CDR3 bases are TGCAGCGTTGACTGGCAGGGTGGTGTCGAGCAGTACTTC.

Many counts were recorded for this clonotype. The chain has TRBV28 and TRBJ2-7, with D uncertain. This CDR3 region has 13 residues. V dropped 7 bases and J dropped 0 bases, with 10 bases sitting between them. CDR1 and CDR2 (germline): MDHEN, SYDVKM. The CDR3 DNA reads TGTGCCAGCATCAAAGGGCGCTCCTACGAGCAGTACTTC. It yields the protein CASIKGRSYEQYF. The full variable domain, in which reference TRBV28 and TRBJ2-7 provide the parts outside the CDR3, is DVKVTQSSRYLVKRTGEKVFLECVQDMDHENMFWYRQDPGLGLRLIYFSYDVKMKEKGDIPEGYSVSREKKERFSLILESASTNQTSMYLCASIKGRSYEQYFGPGTRLTVT.

This clonotype was counted between two and nine times. The chain carries TRBV20-1 and TRBJ2-7; D is uncertain. Trimming cost V 5 bases and J 4 bases, with 9 bases left between them. The CDR3 totals 11 residues. Germline V gene sequence: CDR1 DFQATT, CDR2 SNEGSKA (reference sequence). This CDR3 is CSARPLYEQYF. The CDR3 DNA is TGCAGTGCTCGCCCCCTTTACGAGCAGTACTTC.

This clonotype was detected once. The chain is built from TRBV24-1 and TRBJ2-5; 8 nucleotides align to TRBD1. J lost 3 bases, V lost 4 bases, and 0 bases had no gene match. Germline V gene lookup returns CDR1 KGHDR and CDR2 SFDVKD. The CDR3 sequence is 13 residues long. Here the CDR3 DNA reads TGTGCCACCAGTGAGACAGGGGAAGAGACCCAGTACTTC. It translates to CATSETGEETQYF.

This clonotype was seen a few times. The rearrangement links TRBV27 to TRBJ2-5, with 9 bases aligning to TRBD2. The CDR3 length is 15 residues. CDR1 is MNHEY, CDR2 SMNVEV, per germline (reference sequence). J was trimmed by 2 bases and V by 2 bases; bases with no gene match: 3. In DNA, the CDR3 is TGTGCCAGCAGTTTAAAGGGACTAGCTCAAGAGACCCAGTACTTC. It encodes CASSLKGLAQETQYF.

Ten or more counts support this clonotype. The J gene is TRBJ2-7, the V gene TRBV28, with 9 bases identical to TRBD2. V lost 6 bases to trimming and J lost 2 bases; unmatched junction nucleotides: 2. Germline V gene data show CDR1 as MDHEN and CDR2 as SYDVKM. CDR3 length equals 13 residues. Here the CDR3 reads CASRAGGAYEQYF. The CDR3 DNA reads TGTGCCAGCAGAGCGGGAGGAGCCTACGAGCAGTACTTC.

At least ten counts were recorded for this clonotype. The chain has TRBV28 and TRBJ2-7; 9 bases line up with TRBD1. Trimming cost V 8 bases and J 6 bases; bases outside gene matches: 11. The germline V gene encodes CDR1 MDHEN and CDR2 SYDVKM. CDR3 length equals 14 residues. CDR3 amino acids: CASVDPGQGIEQYF. In DNA, the CDR3 is TGTGCCAGCGTAGACCCGGGACAGGGTATCGAGCAGTACTTC. The whole variable domain, filled in from reference TRBV28 and TRBJ2-7, reads DVKVTQSSRYLVKRTGEKVFLECVQDMDHENMFWYRQDPGLGLRLIYFSYDVKMKEKGDIPEGYSVSREKKERFSLILESASTNQTSMYLCASVDPGQGIEQYFGPGTRLTVT.

In its sample, this clonotype was seen many times. The chain couples TRBV7-3 to TRBJ2-1, with 10 bases matching TRBD2. The J segment lost 4 bases and the V segment lost 5 bases, leaving 8 bases of the junction unmatched. CDR3 length: 16 amino acids. Germline V lookup: CDR1 SGHTA, CDR2 FQGTGA. CDR3 nucleotides: TGTGCCAGCAGCCCAACACTAGCGGGACCATACAATGAGCAGTTCTTC. This sequence encodes CASSPTLAGPYNEQFF.

This clonotype came up many times. The chain employs TRBV5-6 and TRBJ1-1; D not resolved. CDR3 length: 12 residues. Germline assignment: CDR1 SGHDT and CDR2 YYEEEE. Trimming pared 0 bases from V and 8 bases from J, leaving 8 bases between. CDR3 loop: CASSLARDEAFF. For the CDR3, the DNA is TGTGCCAGCAGCTTGGCCCGAGACGAAGCTTTCTTT.

This clonotype was seen only a few times. The rearrangement uses TRBV29-1 and TRBJ2-2; a possible D gene is TRBD1 (6 bases). The CDR3 has 14 residues. From germline, CDR1 is SQVTM and CDR2 ANQGSEA. Trimming left V 6 bases short and J 1 base short, with 12 bases between. The CDR3 region is CSVNRDKNTGELFF. CDR3 nucleotide sequence: TGCAGCGTAAACCGGGACAAGAACACCGGGGAGCTGTTTTTT.

The rearrangement joins TRBV7-3 to TRBJ1-2; TRBD1 matches 8 bases. The CDR3 length is 17 residues. Germline V lookup: CDR1 SGHTA, CDR2 FQGTGA. The junction had 8 bases not matched to a gene; V was cut back by 1 base and J by 1 base. CDR3 protein: CASSLSAGGTGNYGYTF. CDR3 DNA sequence: TGTGCCAGCAGCTTAAGTGCAGGGGGCACCGGTAACTATGGCTACACCTTC.

Of note for this clonotype: Mismatch with germline at one junction end may stem from a read error. The chain uses TRBV28 and TRBJ1-1; possible D gene TRBD1, 5 bases. Germline lookup yields CDR1 MDHEN and CDR2 SYDVKM. The CDR3 consists of 14 residues. The CDR3 loop is CACSVGTLNTEAFF. CDR3 coding DNA: TGTGCCTGCAGTGTGGGGACTTTGAACACTGAAGCTTTCTTT.